This T cell receptor (beta chain) was captured in a study of TIL therapy for anti-PD-1-resistant metastatic lung cancer. Study context: Tumors were harvested before any PD-1/PD-L1 blockade.

Described time point: pre-treatment sample, taken before nivolumab and TIL therapy. The libraries were made with immunoSEQ v3. Generated by immunoSEQ multiplex PCR, the TCRdb table keeps only in-frame clones and is missing some. The table has 52,000 or so clones, around four fifths seen once. Germline V lookup: CDR1 SGHTA, CDR2 FQGTGA. Unmatched junction bases numbered 8, after V lost 5 bases and J lost 9 bases. There are 15 residues in the CDR3. Sample: blood, taken at baseline. The J gene is TRBJ2-1, the V gene TRBV7-3; TRBD2 aligns across 12 bases. This receptor was identified in a person between 30 and 80 years old with non-small cell lung cancer. DNA of the CDR3: TGTGCCAGCAGCCCGGCTAGCGGGAGGGCCGCTGAGCAGTTCTTC. It codes for CASSPASGRAAEQFF.